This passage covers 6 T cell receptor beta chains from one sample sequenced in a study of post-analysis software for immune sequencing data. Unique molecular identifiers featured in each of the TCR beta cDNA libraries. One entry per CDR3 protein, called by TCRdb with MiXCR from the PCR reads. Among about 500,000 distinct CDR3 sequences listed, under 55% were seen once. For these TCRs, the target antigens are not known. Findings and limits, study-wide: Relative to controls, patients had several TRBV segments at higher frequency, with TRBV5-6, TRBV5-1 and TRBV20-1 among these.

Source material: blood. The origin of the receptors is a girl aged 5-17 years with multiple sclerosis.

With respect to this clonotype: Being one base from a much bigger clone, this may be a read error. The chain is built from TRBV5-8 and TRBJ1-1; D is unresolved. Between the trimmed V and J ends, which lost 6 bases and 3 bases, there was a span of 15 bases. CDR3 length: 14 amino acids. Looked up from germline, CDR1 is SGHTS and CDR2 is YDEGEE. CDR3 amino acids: CASTQIDGDTEAFF. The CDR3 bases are TGTGCCAGCACCCAAATCGACGGGGACACTGAAGCTTTCTTT.

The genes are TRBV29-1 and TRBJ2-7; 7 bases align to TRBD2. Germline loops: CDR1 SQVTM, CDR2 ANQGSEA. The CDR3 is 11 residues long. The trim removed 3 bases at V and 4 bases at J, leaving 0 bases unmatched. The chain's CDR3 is CSVDGGYEQYF. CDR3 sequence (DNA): TGCAGCGTTGACGGGGGGTACGAGCAGTACTTC.

In nucleotides, the CDR3 is TGTGCCAGCAGCCCCTCCAGGGCCAGACCCTACGAGCAGTACTTC. Its translation: CASSPSRARPYEQYF. The J gene is TRBJ2-7, the V gene TRBV16, with D possibly being TRBD1 (5 bases). CDR1 and CDR2 (germline): KGHSY, FQNENV. The CDR3 sequence is 15 residues long. The V gene lost 4 bases and the J gene lost 2 bases, with 15 bases spanning the gap.

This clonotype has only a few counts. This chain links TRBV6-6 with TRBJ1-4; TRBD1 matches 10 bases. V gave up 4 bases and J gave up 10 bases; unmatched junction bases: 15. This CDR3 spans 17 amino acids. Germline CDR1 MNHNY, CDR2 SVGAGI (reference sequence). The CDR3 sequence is CASSFDRGLDSVGKLFF. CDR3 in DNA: TGTGCCAGCAGTTTTGACAGGGGGCTCGATTCGGTCGGAAAACTGTTTTTT.

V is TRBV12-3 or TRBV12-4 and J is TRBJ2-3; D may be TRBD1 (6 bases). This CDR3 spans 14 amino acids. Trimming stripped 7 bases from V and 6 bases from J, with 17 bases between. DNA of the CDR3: TGTGCCAGCACCCCATGGACAGCCGGTGATACGCAGTATTTT. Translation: CASTPWTAGDTQYF.

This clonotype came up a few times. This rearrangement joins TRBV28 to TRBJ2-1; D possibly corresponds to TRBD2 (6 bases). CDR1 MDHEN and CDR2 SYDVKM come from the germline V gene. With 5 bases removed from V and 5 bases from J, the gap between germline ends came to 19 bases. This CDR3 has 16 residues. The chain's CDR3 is CASSVLVGGWHNEQFF. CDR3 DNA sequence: TGTGCCAGCAGTGTCTTAGTGGGAGGTTGGCACAATGAGCAGTTCTTC.